The 21 T cell receptor beta chains given below trace back to one sample, sequenced in a study of shared clonotypes between healthy human individuals. Assay used: immunoSEQ multiplex PCR; TCRdb lists only in-frame clones, some missing. The data show 800,000 to 950,000 clones, with 90% to 97% seen just once and about 0.22% held by the top ten. Naive CD8 isolation took CD45RO-negative cells positively selected for CCR7 and excluded terminally differentiated effector memory CD45RA+ cells. The sample consisted of naive CD8+ T cells sorted from blood. The receptor set was obtained from a man between 25 and 39 years old in good health.

V and J are TRBV29-1 and TRBJ2-3; D might be TRBD1 (6 bases). This CDR3 has 19 amino acids. V shed 0 bases and J shed 2 bases, with 24 bases lying between them. Germline lookup yields CDR1 SQVTM and CDR2 ANQGSEA. CDR3 sequence (DNA): TGCAGCGTTGAAGATCGGGACAAGACGTGGGGTTACAACACAGATACGCAGTATTTT. It is translated as CSVEDRDKTWGYNTDTQYF.

Turning to this clone: Other DNA variants within this sample encode the same CDR3. The chain links TRBV7-9 to TRBJ2-1; possible D gene TRBD2, 6 bases. The CDR3 runs to 16 residues. The V gene's germline CDR1 is SEHNR and CDR2 FQNEAQ (reference sequence). The V end was cut by 5 bases, the J end by 0 bases, with 14 bases between. The CDR3 here is CASSPPSASSYNEQFF. Written as DNA, the CDR3 is TGTGCCAGCAGCCCACCTAGCGCGAGCTCCTACAATGAGCAGTTCTTC.

This sequence joins TRBV5-5 and TRBJ2-1; D ambiguous. CDR1 SGHKS and CDR2 YYEKEE come from the germline V gene (reference sequence). The CDR3 totals 15 residues. V was clipped by 2 bases and J by 8 bases, with 17 bases between them. The CDR3 here is CASSFGQTRGDEQFF. The CDR3 bases are TGTGCCAGCAGCTTCGGCCAAACTCGAGGCGATGAGCAGTTCTTC.

The rearrangement uses TRBV9 and TRBJ2-3, with D hard to call. CDR1 SGDLS and CDR2 YYNGEE come from the germline V gene. V was pared by 3 bases and J by 0 bases, with 11 bases between. The CDR3 has 15 residues. CDR3 in amino acids: CASSADPSSTDTQYF. The CDR3 DNA sequence: TGTGCCAGCAGCGCGGATCCATCTAGCACAGATACGCAGTATTTT.

The V and J genes are TRBV5-4 and TRBJ1-5; no clear D gene. Germline assignment: CDR1 SGHNT and CDR2 YYREEE (reference sequence). CDR3 length equals 14 residues. Trimming took 0 bases from V and 3 from J, leaving 7 bases between them. CDR3: CASSLGGYNQPQHF. The CDR3 DNA is TGTGCCAGCAGCTTGGGGGGATACAATCAGCCCCAGCATTTT.

The V call is TRBV7-6, the J call TRBJ2-1; 9 bases are a match to TRBD2. CDR1 and CDR2 from the germline V gene are SGHVS and FNYEAQ. V was pared by 5 bases and J by 0 bases, with 8 bases of the junction left unmatched. The CDR3 has 17 amino acids. Written as DNA, the CDR3 is TGTGCCAGCAGCCAGGGGCTAGCGGGAAGCTCCTACAATGAGCAGTTCTTC. This codes for CASSQGLAGSSYNEQFF. The full variable domain, rest sourced from reference TRBV7-6 and TRBJ2-1, is GAGVSQSPRYKVTKRGQDVALRCDPISGHVSLYWYRQALGQGPEFLTYFNYEAQQDKSGLPNDRFSAERPEGSISTLTIQRTEQRDSAMYRCASSQGLAGSSYNEQFFGPGTRLTVL.

V usage is TRBV10-1 and J usage is TRBJ1-1; 7 nucleotides align to TRBD1. V lost 6 bases and J lost 0; bases outside the gene matches: 1. This CDR3 has 13 residues. Germline V CDR1 and CDR2: WNHNN, SYGVQD (reference sequence). The CDR3 DNA follows: TGCGCCAGCAGCAGGGGGATGAACACTGAAGCTTTCTTT. Residues: CASSRGMNTEAFF.

This clone was detected only a few times. The chain employs TRBV18 and TRBJ1-1; no clear D. The V and J ends lost 6 bases and 9 bases respectively, with 14 bases between them. This CDR3 comprises 12 residues. CDR1 KGHSH and CDR2 LQKENI come from the germline V gene. The CDR3 loop reads CASSDGVFQAFF. In DNA, the CDR3 is TGTGCCAGCTCGGATGGGGTCTTTCAAGCTTTCTTT.

The V and J genes are TRBV11-2 and TRBJ2-7; 8 bases map to TRBD1. The J segment lost 5 bases and the V segment lost 6 bases, leaving 9 bases of the junction unmatched. Germline loops: CDR1 SGHAT, CDR2 FQNNGV. CDR3 length: 14 residues. The CDR3 loop reads CASSSGQGINEQYF. The CDR3, as DNA: TGTGCCAGCAGTTCTGGACAGGGTATCAACGAGCAGTACTTC.

The chain uses TRBV5-1 and TRBJ2-3; 9 bases are a match to TRBD1. Germline CDR1 is SGHRS and CDR2 is YFSETQ. The CDR3 is 15 residues long. J gave up 2 bases and V 3 bases, and 4 bases lay outside the gene matches. The DNA of the CDR3 is TGCGCCAGCAGCTCTGGACAGGGGACCACAGATACGCAGTATTTT. Protein product: CASSSGQGTTDTQYF.

The CDR3 spells CASSFLGMTYEQYF. The CDR3 region has the DNA TGCGCCAGCAGCTTTTTAGGGATGACCTACGAGCAGTACTTC. This chain connects TRBV5-1 to TRBJ2-7; no firm D call. V lost 2 bases, J lost 2 bases, and 11 bases lay in between. The CDR3 runs 14 residues. The germline V gene has CDR1 SGHRS and CDR2 YFSETQ.

The chain employs TRBV10-2 and TRBJ2-7; D may be TRBD1 (5 bases). Germline lookup yields CDR1 WSHSY and CDR2 SAAADI. CDR3 length: 12 amino acids. V was clipped by 7 bases and J by 1 base, with 8 bases between them. CDR3 sequence: CASNTGSYEQYF. The CDR3 DNA reads as TGCGCCAGCAATACAGGTTCCTACGAGCAGTACTTC.

The chain couples TRBV6-1 to TRBJ2-1; 10 bases align to TRBD2. Germline-derived CDR1 and CDR2 are MNHNS and SASEGT. Losses at the gene ends were 3 bases for V and 4 bases for J; bases not matched to a gene: 6. The length of the CDR3 is 16 residues. DNA of the CDR3: TGTGCCAGCAGTGACACCAGGACTAGCGGATACAATGAGCAGTTCTTC. Translated: CASSDTRTSGYNEQFF.

The chain uses TRBV23-1 and TRBJ2-5; weak D call: TRBD1 (5 bases). TRBV23-1 is recorded as an ORF, its role being uncertain. The CDR3 is 17 amino acids. Deletions cut 4 bases from V and 0 bases from J, with 18 bases between. This chain's CDR3 is CASSRVLSGLDQETQYF. In DNA form, the CDR3 reads TGCGCCAGCAGTCGCGTACTCTCAGGGTTGGACCAAGAGACCCAGTACTTC.

The V gene is TRBV30, the J gene TRBJ2-7; TRBD1 aligns across 7 bases. The CDR3 is 14 amino acids. Trimming took 3 bases from V and 2 from J; bases not matched to a gene: 7. CDR1 is GTSNPN and CDR2 is SVGIG in the germline V gene (reference sequence). CDR3 DNA sequence: TGTGCCTGGAGAAGTTCAAGGGGGCCCTACGAGCAGTACTTC. It translates to CAWRSSRGPYEQYF.

The chain has TRBV29-1 and TRBJ2-2; weak D call: TRBD1 (6 bases). V shed 6 bases and J shed 4 bases, with 15 bases lying between them. Germline CDR1 is SQVTM and CDR2 is ANQGSEA. CDR3 length: 14 residues. The CDR3 DNA reads TGCAGCGTACCGAACAGGGTTAGCACCGGGGAGCTGTTTTTT. Translation gives CSVPNRVSTGELFF.

The chain joins TRBV6-5 to TRBJ1-2, with D perhaps TRBD1 (5 bases). Germline loops: CDR1 MNHEY, CDR2 SVGAGI. The V and J ends lost 0 bases and 8 bases respectively, with 13 bases between them. The CDR3 is made up of 14 amino acids. The CDR3 protein is CASSYSGGSAGYTF. The CDR3 DNA reads as TGTGCCAGCAGTTACTCGGGGGGGTCGGCCGGCTACACCTTC.

This clone was observed a single time. The chain couples TRBV28 to TRBJ2-7; perhaps TRBD1 as D (6 bases). V was trimmed by 2 bases and J by 0 bases, leaving 14 bases between them. CDR1 and CDR2 (germline): MDHEN, SYDVKM. The CDR3 has 16 residues. CDR3 sequence (DNA): TGTGCCAGCAGTTTAGGGTATGGGACACTCTCCTACGAGCAGTACTTC. Protein: CASSLGYGTLSYEQYF.

The chain has TRBV19 and TRBJ2-1; 7 bases match TRBD2. Germline assignment: CDR1 LNHDA and CDR2 SQIVND (reference sequence). The CDR3 is 13 residues long. The V segment lost 4 bases and the J segment 4 bases; nucleotides outside the gene matches: 1. CDR3 loop: CASSTSGYNEQFF. The CDR3 nucleotides are TGTGCCAGTAGTACTAGCGGATACAATGAGCAGTTCTTC.

This chain connects TRBV11-2 to TRBJ2-3; TRBD2 agrees at 11 bases. Germline values: CDR1 SGHAT, CDR2 FQNNGV. V lost 0 bases to trimming and J lost 3 bases; unmatched junction nucleotides: 8. CDR3 length: 18 amino acids. The CDR3 protein is CASSLDGLAGGGTDTQYF. The DNA for the CDR3 is TGTGCCAGCAGCTTAGATGGTCTAGCGGGAGGTGGAACAGATACGCAGTATTTT.

This chain joins TRBV27 and TRBJ2-1; 7 positions match TRBD2. The CDR3 has 15 amino acids. From germline, CDR1 is MNHEY and CDR2 SMNVEV (reference sequence). V lost 0 bases to trimming and J lost 3 bases; unmatched junction nucleotides: 2. The CDR3 DNA sequence: TGTGCCAGCAGTTTATCTGCGGGGGTCTACAATGAGCAGTTCTTC. Encoded protein: CASSLSAGVYNEQFF.